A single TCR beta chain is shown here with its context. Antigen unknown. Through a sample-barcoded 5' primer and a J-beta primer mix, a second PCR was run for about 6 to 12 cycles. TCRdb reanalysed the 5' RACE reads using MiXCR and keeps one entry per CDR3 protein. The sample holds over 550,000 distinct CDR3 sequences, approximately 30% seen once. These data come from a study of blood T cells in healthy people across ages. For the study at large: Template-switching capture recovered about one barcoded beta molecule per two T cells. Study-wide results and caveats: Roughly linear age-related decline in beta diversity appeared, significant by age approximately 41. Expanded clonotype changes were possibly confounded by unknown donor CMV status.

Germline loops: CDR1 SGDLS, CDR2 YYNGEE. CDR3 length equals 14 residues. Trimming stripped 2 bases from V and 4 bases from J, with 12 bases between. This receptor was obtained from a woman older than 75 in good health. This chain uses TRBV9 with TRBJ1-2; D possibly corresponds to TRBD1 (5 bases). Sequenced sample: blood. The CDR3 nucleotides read TGTGCCAGCAGCGTCCTCCAGGGAGGCTATGGCTACACCTTC. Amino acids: CASSVLQGGYGYTF.